What follows are 23 T cell receptor beta chains derived from one specimen sequenced in a study of blood T cells in healthy people across ages (dated by TCRdb to between 2015 and 2017). Libraries came from 5' RACE. TCRdb records Illumina HiSeq 2500 as the sequencer. A second PCR of roughly 6 to 11 cycles was performed with a sample-barcoded 5' primer and a J-beta primer mix. TCRdb itself trimmed the public reads at Q25 with fastp, ran MiXCR and retained productive beta chains. Each entry is one CDR3 protein sequence, shown with its most common DNA and genes. This sample lists approximately 1.5 million distinct CDR3 sequences; approximately 43% were detected once. Less than 5% of the sample comes from the top ten. Sequences were obtained from blood. Receptors were obtained from a woman under 30 in good health.

The rearrangement joins TRBV2 to TRBJ2-1, with TRBD2 matching 7 bases. The germline gives CDR1 SNHLY, CDR2 FYNNEI. V trimming: 5 bases; J trimming: 7 bases; junction bases outside the gene matches: 14. The length of the CDR3 is 16 residues. The DNA of the CDR3 is TGTGCCAGCAGTCAATACCATCCGGGACTACAGAATGAGCAGTTCTTC. Translation: CASSQYHPGLQNEQFF.

The CDR3, as DNA: TGTGCCAGCAGTTACTCAGGACTGCCGACTGAAGCTTTCTTT. As protein: CASSYSGLPTEAFF. The V gene is TRBV6-5, the J gene TRBJ1-1; D is ambiguous. The length of the CDR3 is 14 residues. Germline-derived CDR1 and CDR2 are MNHEY and SVGAGI. V was trimmed by 0 bases and J by 5 bases, leaving 10 bases between them.

The chain carries TRBV13 and TRBJ2-5, with 11 bases fitting TRBD2. The CDR3 runs 15 residues. Germline V gene sequence: CDR1 PRHDT, CDR2 FYEKMQ (reference sequence). V was pared by 8 bases and J by 11 bases, with 16 bases of the junction left unmatched. CDR3 bases: TGTGCCAGCGGCTCTGGACTAGCGGGTCGCAATGAGCAGTACTTC. Amino acid sequence: CASGSGLAGRNEQYF.

This clonotype showed up many times. This chain connects TRBV27 to TRBJ2-3, with 9 nucleotides matching TRBD2. CDR3 size: 18 residues. V lost 6 bases, J lost 2 bases, and 15 bases stayed unmatched. The germline V gene encodes CDR1 MNHEY and CDR2 SMNVEV (reference sequence). The CDR3 reads CASRTIAGTSSYTDTQYF. DNA for the CDR3: TGTGCCAGCAGGACAATAGCAGGGACTAGCAGTTACACAGATACGCAGTATTTT.

The rearrangement uses TRBV5-1 and TRBJ2-1; no firm D call. Germline V CDR1 and CDR2: SGHRS, YFSETQ. This CDR3 is built from 13 residues. V was trimmed by 0 bases and J by 11 bases, leaving 12 bases between them. The CDR3 loop is CASSLGYPQKQFF. CDR3 in DNA: TGCGCCAGCAGCTTGGGTTACCCTCAAAAGCAGTTCTTC.

The sample holds a few counts of this clonotype. The CDR3 is CSARAHREYGYTF. Here the CDR3 DNA reads TGCAGTGCTAGAGCCCACAGGGAGTATGGCTACACCTTC. The J gene is TRBJ1-2, the V gene TRBV20-1, with D maybe TRBD1 (6 bases). Trimming left V 1 base short and J 5 bases short, with 11 bases between. The germline CDR1 and CDR2 sequences are DFQATT and SNEGSKA (reference sequence). There are 13 residues in the CDR3.

About this clonotype itself: An end of the junction does not agree with germline; a read error may underlie this. This chain joins TRBV3-1 and TRBJ1-2; D is perhaps TRBD1 (5 bases). Germline assignment: CDR1 LGHDT and CDR2 YNNKEL (reference sequence). The CDR3 spans 13 residues. The CDR3 DNA is TGTGCCAGCAGCCCCAGATGGGGCTATGGCTACACCTTT. It specifies CASSPRWGYGYTF.

The chain carries TRBV9 and TRBJ1-1; D unresolved. The CDR3 extends over 14 amino acids. Germline V gene data show CDR1 as SGDLS and CDR2 as YYNGEE. V lost 4 bases to trimming and J lost 1 base, with 11 bases between them. The CDR3 is CASSPRRWNTEAFF. CDR3 DNA: TGTGCCAGCAGCCCCCGGAGGTGGAACACTGAAGCTTTCTTT.

This clonotype has a handful of counts. The chain carries TRBV7-2 and TRBJ2-7; 9 positions agree with TRBD2. Germline-derived CDR1 and CDR2 are SGHTA and FQGNSA. J lost 5 bases, V lost 3 bases, and 5 bases had no gene match. This CDR3 region has 14 residues. This chain's CDR3 is CASSLTSGHHEQYF. CDR3 in DNA: TGTGCCAGCAGCTTGACTAGCGGCCACCACGAGCAGTACTTC.

This clonotype was recorded once. This chain uses TRBV4-1 with TRBJ1-4; 7 bases are shared with TRBD1. Trimming cost V 1 base and J 5 bases; bases outside gene matches: 7. Germline-derived CDR1 and CDR2 are MGHRA and YSYEKL. This CDR3 comprises 16 residues. As DNA, the CDR3 is TGCGCCAGCAGCCAAGCCCGCGGGACAGAAAATGAAAAACTGTTTTTT. Protein sequence: CASSQARGTENEKLFF.

About this clonotype itself: Germline and junction disagree at one end, which may indicate a read error. This chain uses TRBV15 with TRBJ1-5, with unresolved D. CDR1 and CDR2 from the germline V gene are LNHNV and YYDKDF (reference sequence). The CDR3 totals 13 residues. The CDR3 spells CATSTNRNQPQHF. The CDR3 nucleotides are TGTGCCACCAGCACCAATCGCAACCAGCCCCAGCATTTT.

The rearrangement links TRBV7-2 to TRBJ2-3, with D unclear. Germline V gene data show CDR1 as SGHTA and CDR2 as FQGNSA. The CDR3 sequence is 13 residues long. Trimming cost V 5 bases and J 2 bases, with 8 bases left between them. CDR3 sequence (DNA): TGTGCCAGCAGCGTTCCCAACACAGATACGCAGTATTTT. It yields the protein CASSVPNTDTQYF.

This chain connects TRBV7-9 to TRBJ1-2; 8 positions match TRBD1. Per the germline V gene, CDR1 is SEHNR and CDR2 is FQNEAQ (reference sequence). The length of the CDR3 is 15 residues. V lost 2 bases, J lost 7 bases, and 9 bases stayed unmatched. In DNA, the CDR3 is TGTGCCAGCAGCTTATCCCCGCCAGGGGGCAGTGGCTACACCTTC. Translating it yields CASSLSPPGGSGYTF.

This clonotype was counted only a few times. The V and J genes are TRBV29-1 and TRBJ1-1; D is unresolved. V was cut by 6 bases and J by 0 bases, with 11 bases left in between. The CDR3 loop spans 13 amino acids. Germline CDR1 SQVTM, CDR2 ANQGSEA. CDR3 coding DNA: TGCAGCGTGAGTCTCGTCTTGAACACTGAAGCTTTCTTT. Its protein is CSVSLVLNTEAFF.

Here the CDR3 DNA reads TGCGCCAGCAGCCAAGATCGGACCCCCCTTTATAATTCACCCCTCCACTTT. It translates to CASSQDRTPLYNSPLHF. The chain uses TRBV4-3 and TRBJ1-6; D gene uncertain. V lost 0 bases and J lost 4, with 13 bases in between. This CDR3 has 17 amino acids. Germline CDR1 and CDR2: LGHNA and YSLEER.

About this clonotype itself: At one boundary the junction diverges from the germline segment, which might be a read error. This rearrangement joins TRBV5-1 to TRBJ2-1; 12 nucleotides line up with TRBD2. The length of the CDR3 is 17 residues. Looked up from germline, CDR1 is SGHRS and CDR2 is YFSETQ. CDR3 protein: CAGSLTLAGGRGNEQFF. CDR3 coding DNA: TGCGCCGGCAGCTTGACCCTAGCGGGGGGGCGTGGCAATGAGCAGTTCTTC.

This clonotype was counted at least ten times. The genes are TRBV7-9 and TRBJ2-2; D gene unclear. The V end lost 0 bases, the J end lost 3 bases, and 5 bases lay between the germline ends. This CDR3 has 14 amino acids. In germline, CDR1 is SEHNR, CDR2 FQNEAQ (reference sequence). Written as DNA, the CDR3 is TGTGCCAGCAGCTTAGCAGGGCACACCGGGGAGCTGTTTTTT. Its translation: CASSLAGHTGELFF.

Points on this clonotype: A junction boundary mismatches the germline segment, possibly from a read error. V gene TRBV7-2 combines with J gene TRBJ1-2; TRBD1 might be the D (5 bases). CDR1 and CDR2 (germline): SGHTA, FQGNSA. The CDR3 runs 14 residues. CDR3 protein: CAGSPTGPNYGYTF. The CDR3 bases are TGTGCCGGCAGCCCCACGGGACCTAACTATGGCTACACCTTC.

This clonotype has just a few counts. The chain is built from TRBV18 and TRBJ1-2; D may be TRBD1 (5 bases). With 0 bases removed from V and 7 bases from J, the gap between germline ends came to 6 bases. The CDR3 is 12 amino acids. Germline V gene lookup returns CDR1 KGHSH and CDR2 LQKENI. The CDR3 spells CASSPPGVGYTF. DNA of the CDR3: TGTGCCAGCTCACCACCAGGGGTTGGCTACACCTTC.

The CDR3 is CASSYGTGLNEQYF. CDR3 sequence (DNA): TGTGCCAGCAGTTATGGGACAGGGTTAAACGAGCAGTACTTC. This rearrangement joins TRBV6-5 to TRBJ2-4; the match to TRBD1 covers 9 bases. The DNA end favors TRBJ2-7, so the J call may be wrong. Germline lookup yields CDR1 MNHEY and CDR2 SVGAGI. The CDR3 runs to 14 residues.

Comments on this clonotype: Compared with germline, one end of the junction differs, possibly owing to a read error. This chain connects TRBV7-9 to TRBJ1-1; D call uncertain. The CDR3 is 13 amino acids. In germline, CDR1 is SEHNR, CDR2 FQNEAQ (reference sequence). The CDR3 DNA is TGTACCAGCAGCGGGCAGGAGAACACTGAAGCTTTCTTT. It yields the protein CTSSGQENTEAFF.

The chain is built from TRBV7-9 and TRBJ1-6; 7 bases align to TRBD1. CDR1 SEHNR and CDR2 FQNEAQ come from the germline V gene (reference sequence). The length of the CDR3 is 13 residues. J was trimmed by 7 bases and V by 11 bases; bases with no gene match: 8. CDR3 amino acids: CAGGQAGNSPLHF. The CDR3 DNA sequence: TGTGCCGGCGGACAGGCGGGGAATTCACCCCTCCACTTT.

As DNA, the CDR3 is TGTGCCATCAGTGAGTCGCCCCCGGGACTCAGTTCCGGCGAGCAGTACTTC. Residues: CAISESPPGLSSGEQYF. This chain uses TRBV10-3 with TRBJ2-7, with a weak D call TRBD2 (6 bases). Germline V gene lookup returns CDR1 ENHRY and CDR2 SYGVKD. The CDR3 is 17 residues long. V lost 0 bases and J 6 bases, leaving 21 bases between the germline ends.